The T cell receptor beta chain under discussion was sequenced for a study of CD8 T cells in Susac syndrome. Germline V lookup: CDR1 KGHDR, CDR2 SFDVKD. The V gene end was trimmed by 2 bases and the J gene end by 7 bases; junction bases not matched to a gene: 11. The CDR3 totals 17 residues. Random hexamers were used to reverse transcribe about 0.5 to 1 ug of RNA. TCRdb reprocessed the immunoSEQ multiplex PCR reads with MiXCR, giving one entry per CDR3 protein. The sample gives 120,000 or so distinct CDR3 sequences, about 95% of which show up once; around 0.1% is in the top ten. The sequencing input was CD4+ T cells from PBMCs. The chain joins TRBV24-1 to TRBJ1-4, with TRBD1 matching 8 bases. The clonotype originates from a human donor in good health. In DNA form, the CDR3 reads TGTGCCACCAGTGATTCTCAGGGACAGGCGGGATTTGAAAAACTGTTTTTT. Protein: CATSDSQGQAGFEKLFF.